These 16 T cell receptor beta chains originate from one sample sequenced in a study of blood T cell repertoires in COVID-19. The table came from immunoSEQ multiplex PCR; TCRdb's copy has only in-frame clones and leaves some out. The top ten hold about 4.8% of the sample, which has approximately 200,000 clones, approximately 90% seen once. Sequencing was done on a sample of peripheral blood. The receptor source for this set is a man between 50 and 59 years old with acute or convalescent COVID-19.

The genes are TRBV4-1 and TRBJ2-5; 13 nucleotides align to TRBD2. The V gene's germline CDR1 is MGHRA and CDR2 YSYEKL. The CDR3 length is 18 residues. With 1 base clipped from V and 5 bases from J, the junction kept 10 bases outside the gene matches. The CDR3 bases are TGCGCCAGCAGCCAAGGGGGACTAGCGGGGCCCCACGGGGAGACCCAGTACTTC. Residues: CASSQGGLAGPHGETQYF.

The chain uses TRBV19 and TRBJ1-4, with D possibly being TRBD1 (6 bases). CDR1 and CDR2 (germline): LNHDA, SQIVND (reference sequence). With 3 bases removed from V and 7 bases from J, the gap between germline ends came to 15 bases. The CDR3 is 15 amino acids. Here the CDR3 DNA reads TGTGCCAGTAGTATTTCAGGGGCGCAGGGTGAAAAACTGTTTTTT. Protein product: CASSISGAQGEKLFF.

The gene calls are TRBV6-5 and TRBJ1-2; D may be TRBD1 (5 bases). V shed 5 bases and J shed 2 bases, with 15 bases lying between them. Per germline, CDR1 MNHEY and CDR2 SVGAGI. The CDR3 totals 15 residues. CDR3 region: CASSLNGGGNYGYTF. CDR3 sequence (DNA): TGTGCCAGCAGTCTTAACGGGGGGGGGAACTATGGCTACACCTTC.

The V call is TRBV27, the J call TRBJ1-2; unclear D gene. Germline V gives CDR1 MNHEY, CDR2 SMNVEV (reference sequence). Trimming stripped 2 bases from V and 0 bases from J, with 10 bases between. This CDR3 contains 15 residues. CDR3 sequence reads: CASSLLASTNYGYTF. As DNA, the CDR3 is TGTGCCAGCAGTTTACTGGCCAGTACTAACTATGGCTACACCTTC.

The CDR3 DNA reads TGTGCCAGCAGCCTTAGCGGGGGGACCTACAATGAGCAGTTCTTC. Amino acid sequence: CASSLSGGTYNEQFF. This chain joins TRBV3-1 (or the pseudogene TRBV3-2) and TRBJ2-1, with 10 nucleotides matching TRBD2. Per the germline V gene, CDR1 is LGHDT and CDR2 is YNNKEL (reference sequence). The CDR3 runs to 15 residues. After removal of 4 bases from V and 2 bases from J, the junction contained 2 bases not matched to a gene.

Of note for this clone: Other DNA sequences of this sample code for an identical CDR3. This chain uses TRBV5-1 with TRBJ2-7; no clear D. Trimming shortened V by 7 bases and J by 0 bases, and 5 bases separated the two germline ends. Germline CDR1 reads SGHRS; CDR2 reads YFSETQ. This CDR3 region has 11 residues. CDR3 sequence: CASRSSYEQYF. The CDR3 DNA is TGCGCCAGCCGCAGCTCCTACGAGCAGTACTTC.

This rearrangement joins TRBV2 to TRBJ2-5, with D maybe TRBD1 (6 bases). CDR3 size: 12 residues. V shed 9 bases and J shed 1 base, with 9 bases lying between them. CDR1 is SNHLY and CDR2 is FYNNEI in the germline V gene. CDR3 sequence reads: CASLQGQETQYF. CDR3 in DNA: TGTGCCAGTTTACAGGGCCAAGAGACCCAGTACTTC.

The rearrangement joins TRBV10-3 to TRBJ1-5; D call uncertain. Trimming stripped 8 bases from V and 2 bases from J, with 13 bases between. This CDR3 has 14 residues. Germline V gene lookup returns CDR1 ENHRY and CDR2 SYGVKD. The CDR3 here is CAIARGEGNQPQHF. In DNA form, the CDR3 reads TGTGCCATCGCGCGGGGAGAGGGCAATCAGCCCCAGCATTTT.

This clone has only one observation. The rearrangement joins TRBV29-1 to TRBJ2-1; 10 positions match TRBD2. The trim removed 6 bases at V and 4 bases at J, leaving 9 bases unmatched. CDR3 size: 15 residues. Looked up from germline, CDR1 is SQVTM and CDR2 is ANQGSEA. CDR3 residues: CSVYGTSGEYNEQFF. DNA for the CDR3: TGCAGCGTGTACGGTACTAGCGGGGAGTACAATGAGCAGTTCTTC.

The chain employs TRBV6-1 and TRBJ1-6, with a possible D match to TRBD1 (5 bases). CDR1 is MNHNS, CDR2 SASEGT, per germline. The CDR3 loop spans 15 amino acids. V lost 2 bases and J lost 10, with 15 bases in between. The CDR3 spells CASSEFSREVSPLHF. CDR3 sequence (DNA): TGTGCCAGCAGTGAATTTTCCAGGGAAGTGTCACCCCTCCACTTT.

This clone was observed a handful of times. The chain is built from TRBV19 and TRBJ1-2; D remains ambiguous. Between the trimmed V and J ends, which lost 0 bases and 1 base, there was a span of 3 bases. Germline CDR1 and CDR2: LNHDA and SQIVND (reference sequence). CDR3 length: 13 amino acids. This chain's CDR3 is CASSIDYNYGYTF. Here the CDR3 DNA reads TGTGCCAGTAGTATAGATTATAACTATGGCTACACCTTC.

This rearrangement joins TRBV5-1 to TRBJ1-2; 9 bases agree with TRBD1. The CDR3 covers 15 residues. V shed 4 bases and J 4 bases; nucleotides not matched to a gene: 8. Germline V gene sequence: CDR1 SGHRS, CDR2 YFSETQ. CDR3 sequence reads: CASSPGGTGTYGYTF. The CDR3 DNA is TGCGCCAGCAGCCCGGGGGGGACAGGGACCTATGGCTACACCTTC. The entire variable domain, with the rest obtained from reference TRBV5-1 and TRBJ1-2, is as follows: KAGVTQTPRYLIKTRGQQVTLSCSPISGHRSVSWYQQTPGQGLQFLFEYFSETQRNKGNFPGRFSGRQFSNSRSEMNVSTLELGDSALYLCASSPGGTGTYGYTFGSGTRLTVV.

A single count supports this clone. V usage is TRBV7-2 and J usage is TRBJ2-7; D is perhaps TRBD2 (5 bases). V was pared by 3 bases and J by 2 bases, with 11 bases between. CDR1 and CDR2 (germline): SGHTA, FQGNSA. CDR3 length: 14 amino acids. The DNA for the CDR3 is TGTGCCAGCAGCTTGGGCGGGCCCCCCTACGAGCAGTACTTC. Its translation: CASSLGGPPYEQYF. The full variable domain, in which reference TRBV7-2 and TRBJ2-7 provide the parts outside the CDR3, is GAGVSQSPSNKVTEKGKDVELRCDPISGHTALYWYRQSLGQGLEFLIYFQGNSAPDKSGLPSDRFSAERTGGSVSTLTIQRTQQEDSAVYLCASSLGGPPYEQYFGPGTRLTVT.

The rearrangement links TRBV12-5 to TRBJ2-5; 7 bases align to TRBD2. CDR3 length: 15 amino acids. V shed 0 bases and J 5 bases; nucleotides not matched to a gene: 6. Germline V gives CDR1 LGHNT, CDR2 FRNRAP. The CDR3 region has the DNA TGTGCTAGTGGTTTGGTAGGGCTGGGAGGGGAGACCCAGTACTTC. It specifies CASGLVGLGGETQYF. The variable domain in full, with the rest retrieved from reference TRBV12-5 and TRBJ2-5, is DARVTQTPRHKVTEMGQEVTMRCQPILGHNTVFWYRQTMMQGLELLAYFRNRAPLDDSGMPKDRFSAEMPDATLATLKIQPSEPRDSAVYFCASGLVGLGGETQYFGPGTRLLVL.

The chain has TRBV18 and TRBJ1-1; 7 bases agree with TRBD1. V lost 3 bases and J lost 1; bases outside the gene matches: 8. The CDR3 has 16 residues. CDR1 and CDR2 from the germline V gene are KGHSH and LQKENI. Here the CDR3 reads CASSPTNDRANTEAFF. DNA of the CDR3: TGTGCCAGCTCACCCACTAACGACAGGGCGAACACTGAAGCTTTCTTT.

This chain joins TRBV5-4 and TRBJ1-2; 9 bases fit TRBD1. CDR3 length: 16 residues. Germline CDR1 SGHNT, CDR2 YYREEE (reference sequence). V lost 0 bases, J lost 8 bases, and 11 bases stayed unmatched. Written as DNA, the CDR3 is TGTGCCAGCAGCTTGGGGACAGGGGCCACCGCCGACGGCTACACCTTC. Amino acids: CASSLGTGATADGYTF.